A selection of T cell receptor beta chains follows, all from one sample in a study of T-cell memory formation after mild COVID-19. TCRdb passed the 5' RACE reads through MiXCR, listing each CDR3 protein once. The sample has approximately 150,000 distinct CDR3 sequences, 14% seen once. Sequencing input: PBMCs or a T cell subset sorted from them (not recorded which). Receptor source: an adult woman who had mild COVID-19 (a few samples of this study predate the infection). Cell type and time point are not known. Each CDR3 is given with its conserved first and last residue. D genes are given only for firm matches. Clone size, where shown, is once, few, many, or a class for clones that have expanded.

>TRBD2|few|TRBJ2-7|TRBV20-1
CSARTSGVGFTGEQYF
TGCAGTGCTCGGACTAGCGGAGTGGGGTTCACGGGGGAGCAGTACTTC
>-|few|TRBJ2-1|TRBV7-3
CASSPSEGSYNEQFF
TGTGCCAGCAGCCCTAGTGAGGGCTCCTACAATGAGCAGTTCTTC
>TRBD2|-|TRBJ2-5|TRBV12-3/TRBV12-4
CASSPIAGGWETQYF
TGTGCCAGCAGCCCAATAGCGGGGGGATGGGAGACCCAGTACTTC
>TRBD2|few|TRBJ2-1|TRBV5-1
CASSSNGGGGPYNEQFF
TGCGCCAGCAGCTCCAACGGCGGCGGGGGGCCATACAATGAGCAGTTCTTC
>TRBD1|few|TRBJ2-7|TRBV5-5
CASSPSADRAFYEQYF
TGTGCCAGCAGCCCATCGGCGGACAGGGCCTTCTACGAGCAGTACTTC
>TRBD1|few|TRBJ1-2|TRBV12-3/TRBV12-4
CASSLNRGGYGYTF
TGTGCCAGCAGTTTAAACAGGGGAGGATATGGCTACACCTTC
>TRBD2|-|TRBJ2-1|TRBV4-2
CASSQDASGRPYNEQFF
TGTGCCAGCAGCCAAGACGCTAGCGGGAGACCATACAATGAGCAGTTCTTC
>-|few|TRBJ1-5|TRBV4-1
CASSQDLGTQGGQPQHF
TGCGCCAGCAGCCAAGATCTCGGTACACAGGGAGGTCAGCCCCAGCATTTT
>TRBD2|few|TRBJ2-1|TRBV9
CASSPSSGTMGDEQFF
TGTGCCAGCAGCCCCAGTTCCGGGACTATGGGCGATGAGCAGTTCTTC
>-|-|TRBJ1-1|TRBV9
CASSVRPGAGTEAFF
TGTGCCAGCAGCGTCCGCCCCGGGGCCGGCACTGAAGCTTTCTTT
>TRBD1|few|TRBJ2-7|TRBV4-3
CASSHRTGAYEQYF
TGCGCCAGCAGCCACAGGACAGGGGCCTACGAGCAGTACTTC
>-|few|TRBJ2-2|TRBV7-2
CASSLRSPLNTGELFF
TGTGCCAGCAGCTTAAGGTCCCCACTGAACACCGGGGAGCTGTTTTTT
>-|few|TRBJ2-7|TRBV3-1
CASSQDRQGEQYF
TGTGCCAGCAGCCAAGATCGGCAGGGGGAGCAGTACTTC
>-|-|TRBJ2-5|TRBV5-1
CASSYGSGPQETQYF
TGCGCCAGCAGCTACGGATCAGGACCCCAAGAGACCCAGTACTTC
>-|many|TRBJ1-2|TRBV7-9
CASSSLSRGQDYGYTF
TGTGCCAGCAGCTCCCTGTCTCGGGGGCAAGACTATGGCTACACCTTC
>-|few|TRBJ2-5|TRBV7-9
CASSWTLAQETQYF
TGTGCCAGCAGCTGGACTCTGGCCCAGGAGACCCAGTACTTC
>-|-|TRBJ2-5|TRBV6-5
CASSPDGIQGTQYF
TGTGCCAGCAGCCCCGACGGCATCCAAGGGACCCAGTACTTC
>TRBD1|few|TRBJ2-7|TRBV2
CASSRTAGTGIHEQYF
TGTGCCAGCAGTCGTACTGCCGGGACAGGGATCCACGAGCAGTACTTC
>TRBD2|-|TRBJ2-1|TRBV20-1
CSARRPSGGPFF
TGCAGTGCTAGAAGGCCTTCGGGAGGCCCGTTCTTC
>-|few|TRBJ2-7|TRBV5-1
CASRAGTGSYEQYF
TGCGCCAGCAGGGCCGGGACGGGCTCCTACGAGCAGTACTTC
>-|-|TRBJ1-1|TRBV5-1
CASSFRSDTEAFF
TGCGCCAGCAGCTTCAGGTCGGACACTGAAGCTTTCTTT
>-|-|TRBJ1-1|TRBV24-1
CATRRAGGTEAFF
TGTGCCACCAGAAGGGCCGGGGGGACTGAAGCTTTCTTT
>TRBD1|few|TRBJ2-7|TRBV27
CASSSYVSGTDYEQYF
TGTGCCAGCAGTTCCTACGTCTCCGGGACAGACTACGAGCAGTACTTC
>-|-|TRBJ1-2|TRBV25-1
CASSELTNYGYTF
TGTGCCAGCAGTGAATTAACTAACTATGGCTACACCTTC
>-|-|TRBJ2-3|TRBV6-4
CASSDSPGRPDTQYF
TGTGCCAGCAGTGACTCTCCGGGACGACCGGATACGCAGTATTTT
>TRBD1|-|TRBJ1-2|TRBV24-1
CATSELDREGGYTF
TGTGCCACCAGTGAATTGGACAGGGAGGGTGGCTACACCTTC
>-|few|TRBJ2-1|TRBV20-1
CSVETGTHEQFF
TGCAGTGTTGAGACCGGGACTCACGAGCAGTTCTTC
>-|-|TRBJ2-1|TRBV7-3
CASSLTAGLLYNEQFF
TGTGCCAGCAGCTTAACGGCCGGACTTCTTTACAATGAGCAGTTCTTC
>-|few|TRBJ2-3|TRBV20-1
CSASDRSGTDTQYF
TGCAGTGCTAGCGATCGTTCGGGGACAGATACGCAGTATTTT
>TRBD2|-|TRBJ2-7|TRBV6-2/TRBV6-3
CASSYPWTSGLSSYEQYF
TGTGCCAGCAGTTACCCCTGGACTAGCGGTTTGAGCTCCTACGAGCAGTACTTC
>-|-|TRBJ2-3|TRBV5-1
CASSLGQSPADTQYF
TGCGCCAGCAGCTTGGGACAGTCTCCCGCGGATACGCAGTATTTT
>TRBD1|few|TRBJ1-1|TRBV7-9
CASSSGTGQGLSEAFF
TGTGCCAGCAGCTCCGGTACGGGACAGGGGCTTTCTGAAGCTTTCTTT
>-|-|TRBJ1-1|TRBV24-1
CATSDSGAGRTEAFF
TGTGCCACCAGTGATAGTGGGGCGGGTAGGACTGAAGCTTTCTTT
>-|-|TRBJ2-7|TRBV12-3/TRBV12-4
CASRYSGANLEYF
TGTGCCAGCAGATACTCAGGGGCCAATCTGGAGTACTTC
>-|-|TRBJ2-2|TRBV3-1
CASSQELTSHGELFF
TGTGCCAGCAGCCAAGAACTAACATCACATGGGGAGCTGTTTTTT
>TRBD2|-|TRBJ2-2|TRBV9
CASTGGGHGGELFF
TGTGCCAGCACCGGGGGGGGGCACGGCGGGGAGCTGTTTTTT
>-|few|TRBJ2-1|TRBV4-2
CASSQDPGTYNEQFF
TGTGCCAGCAGCCAAGATCCGGGTACCTACAATGAGCAGTTCTTC
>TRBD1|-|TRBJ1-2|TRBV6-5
CASSSSGQDSNYGYTF
TGTGCCAGCAGTTCGTCAGGACAGGATTCTAACTATGGCTACACCTTC
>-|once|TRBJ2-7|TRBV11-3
CASSFGLQPLSYEQYF
TGTGCCAGCAGCTTTGGTCTCCAGCCCCTCTCCTACGAGCAGTACTTC
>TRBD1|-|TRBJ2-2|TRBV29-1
CSVPRGQGVTGELFF
TGCAGCGTCCCCCGAGGGCAGGGGGTCACCGGGGAGCTGTTTTTT
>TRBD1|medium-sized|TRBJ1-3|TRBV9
CASSVDTGGTGNTIYF
TGTGCCAGCAGCGTAGACACAGGGGGTACTGGAAACACCATATATTTT